The source of this T cell receptor (beta chain) is a study of blood T cell repertoires in COVID-19. CDR1 is MNHEY, CDR2 SVGEGT, per germline. CDR3 size: 13 residues. Trimming stripped 2 bases from V and 7 bases from J, with 11 bases between. Self-reported history from a screening survey and questionnaire set each donor's cohort. Data came from immunoSEQ multiplex PCR; TCRdb stores just in-frame clones and leaves some out. Of fewer than 400,000 clones in the sample, around nine tenths were seen once. Sequenced: PBMCs or T cells enriched from blood (not recorded which). The clonotype comes from a woman in her forties or fifties who had recovered from COVID-19. The genes are TRBV6-2 or TRBV6-3 and TRBJ1-1; tentative D call: TRBD1 (5 bases). The CDR3 bases are TGTGCCAGCAGTTACCAGGCGGGACTTGAAGCTTTCTTT. Protein sequence: CASSYQAGLEAFF.